A single sample gave rise to the 14 T cell receptor beta chains below, sequenced in a study of T-cell memory formation after mild COVID-19. A single record per CDR3 protein comes from TCRdb applying MiXCR to the 5' RACE reads. Of around 310,000 distinct CDR3 sequences detected, approximately 15% appear once; the ten largest clones hold around 20%. Sequencing used PBMCs or a T cell subset sorted from them (not recorded which). Receptors were obtained from a man between 18 and 35 years old who had mild COVID-19 (a few samples of this study predate the infection). Cell type and time point are not known.

This clonotype turned up a few times. The V and J genes are TRBV5-1 and TRBJ1-1; D is unclear. The germline CDR1 and CDR2 sequences are SGHRS and YFSETQ. V was shortened by 4 bases and J by 1 base, with 17 bases between the two germline ends. The CDR3 covers 16 residues. The CDR3 DNA reads as TGCGCCAGCAGCACCTATCCGGGTCTCACGAACACTGAAGCTTTCTTT. As protein: CASSTYPGLTNTEAFF.

This clonotype was counted a few times. The chain is built from TRBV27 and TRBJ1-2; D might be TRBD1 (5 bases). Germline loops: CDR1 MNHEY, CDR2 SMNVEV (reference sequence). The CDR3 is made up of 11 amino acids. V was shortened by 8 bases and J by 3 bases, with 7 bases between the two germline ends. The CDR3 is CASGTDYGYTF. DNA for the CDR3: TGTGCCAGCGGGACTGACTATGGCTACACCTTC.

This clonotype came up a few times. The chain is built from TRBV20-1 and TRBJ2-3, with D possibly being TRBD1 (6 bases). The CDR3 covers 14 residues. The germline V gene encodes CDR1 DFQATT and CDR2 SNEGSKA (reference sequence). V lost 0 bases, J lost 1 base, and 8 bases lay in between. CDR3 protein: CSAREGGRTDTQYF. The CDR3 DNA sequence: TGCAGTGCTAGAGAAGGGGGTCGCACAGATACGCAGTATTTT.

In its sample, this clonotype was seen a few times. The rearrangement joins TRBV29-1 to TRBJ2-2; D gene unclear. The ends were cut back, 6 bases at V and 0 bases at J, with 8 bases in the middle. The V gene's germline CDR1 is SQVTM and CDR2 ANQGSEA. The CDR3 extends over 13 amino acids. The CDR3 DNA reads TGCAGCGTCCACGACCCGAACACCGGGGAGCTGTTTTTT. It specifies CSVHDPNTGELFF.

There are many counts of this clonotype. J is TRBJ1-5 and V is TRBV7-2; D gene ambiguous. Germline assignment: CDR1 SGHTA and CDR2 FQGNSA. The CDR3 sequence is 12 residues long. The ends were cut back, 2 bases at V and 10 bases at J, with 9 bases in the middle. CDR3 protein: CASSLSLNPQHF. The CDR3, as DNA: TGTGCCAGCAGCTTATCTCTAAATCCCCAGCATTTT.

The chain is built from TRBV2 and TRBJ2-7; D ambiguous. This CDR3 is 12 amino acids long. Germline values: CDR1 SNHLY, CDR2 FYNNEI. The V and J ends lost 3 bases and 5 bases respectively, with 8 bases between them. Here the CDR3 reads CASSEGIHEQYF. CDR3 bases: TGTGCCAGCAGTGAGGGGATCCACGAGCAGTACTTC.

The V call is TRBV30, the J call TRBJ2-2, with 14 bases that match TRBD2. CDR1 and CDR2 (germline): GTSNPN, SVGIG (reference sequence). V shed 3 bases and J 7 bases; nucleotides not matched to a gene: 4. CDR3 size: 15 residues. Here the CDR3 DNA reads TGTGCCTGGAGCGGACTAGCGGGGGGCGGCGGGGAGCTGTTTTTT. Translating gives CAWSGLAGGGGELFF.

The rearrangement joins TRBV5-1 to TRBJ2-5; either TRBD1 or TRBD2 may fit D (5 bases each). In germline, CDR1 is SGHRS, CDR2 YFSETQ. Trimming took 5 bases from V and 3 from J, leaving 17 bases between them. The CDR3 totals 15 residues. CDR3 sequence reads: CASREAGTIKETQYF. As DNA, the CDR3 is TGCGCCAGCAGGGAAGCCGGGACCATAAAAGAGACCCAGTACTTC.

This clonotype was seen a few times. This chain uses TRBV7-2 with TRBJ1-5; a possible D gene is TRBD1 (6 bases). CDR3 length: 15 amino acids. V was pared by 5 bases and J by 2 bases, with 13 bases between. Germline lookup yields CDR1 SGHTA and CDR2 FQGNSA. CDR3 amino acids: CASSPTGFGNQPQHF. The CDR3 bases are TGTGCCAGCAGCCCCACAGGGTTTGGCAATCAGCCCCAGCATTTT. The entire variable domain, with the rest obtained from reference TRBV7-2 and TRBJ1-5, is as follows: GAGVSQSPSNKVTEKGKDVELRCDPISGHTALYWYRQSLGQGLEFLIYFQGNSAPDKSGLPSDRFSAERTGGSVSTLTIQRTQQEDSAVYLCASSPTGFGNQPQHFGDGTRLSIL.

This clonotype was seen a few times. This rearrangement joins TRBV20-1 to TRBJ1-6; a possible D gene is TRBD1 (5 bases). CDR3 size: 15 residues. V lost 1 base and J lost 6, with 13 bases in between. Per the germline V gene, CDR1 is DFQATT and CDR2 is SNEGSKA (reference sequence). The CDR3 is CSARGDLTVNSPLHF. For the CDR3, the DNA is TGCAGTGCTAGAGGGGACCTAACCGTTAATTCACCCCTCCACTTT.

The chain joins TRBV7-3 to TRBJ1-3; D unclear. The V gene lost 1 base and the J gene lost 1 base, with 8 bases spanning the gap. CDR1 and CDR2 (germline): SGHTA, FQGTGA. The CDR3 is made up of 15 amino acids. Written as DNA, the CDR3 is TGTGCCAGCAGCTTAAGCCCAGAATCTGGAAACACCATATATTTT. It translates to CASSLSPESGNTIYF.

The sample holds many counts of this clonotype. The CDR3 does not close with the conserved phenylalanine or tryptophan, likely indicating a read error. The DNA is left out, because the CDR3 cannot be placed on it with certainty; the CDR3 is given as TCRdb lists it. CDR3 residues: CSASLPHLAGGLL. The chain has TRBV20-1 and TRBJ2-1; the table's TRBD2 call for D was not verified on the DNA. The CDR3 extends over 13 residues, inclusive of both ends. CDR1 is DFQATT, CDR2 SNEGSKA, per germline (reference sequence).

In its sample, this clonotype was seen a few times. CDR3 sequence: CASSPGGDGNTEAFF. CDR3 nucleotide sequence: TGTGCCAGCAGCCCGGGCGGGGATGGGAACACTGAAGCTTTCTTT. The rearrangement links TRBV5-4 to TRBJ1-1, with unresolved D. The CDR3 runs to 15 residues. CDR1 and CDR2 from the germline V gene are SGHNT and YYREEE (reference sequence). V shed 4 bases and J shed 1 base, with 14 bases lying between them.

This clonotype was found a few times. The V gene is TRBV10-1, the J gene TRBJ2-6, with unresolved D. Trimming removed 7 bases from V and 0 bases from J, with 4 bases in between. The CDR3 contains 13 residues. CDR1 WNHNN and CDR2 SYGVQD come from the germline V gene (reference sequence). In DNA form, the CDR3 reads TGCGCCAGCAATCGCTCTGGGGCCAACGTCCTGACTTTC. This translates into CASNRSGANVLTF.